Each of the 31 T cell receptor beta chains below was sequenced from the same sample in a study of STAT5B mutations in CD4+ large granular lymphocyte leukemia. The assay was immunoSEQ multiplex PCR, and TCRdb's table has in-frame clones only and misses some. The sample has 20,000 or so clones, about 79% seen once. Material for sequencing was CD4+ T cells from blood buffy coats. The receptors come from a human donor in good health.

V is TRBV11-3 and J is TRBJ1-2; 9 nucleotides match TRBD1. This CDR3 has 14 residues. Trimming cost V 5 bases and J 2 bases; bases outside gene matches: 3. Germline V lookup: CDR1 SGHNT, CDR2 YENEEA. DNA for the CDR3: TGTGCCAGCAGCCTGGGACAGGGAAACTATGGCTACACCTTC. As protein: CASSLGQGNYGYTF.

The V call is TRBV9, the J call TRBJ2-5, with D hard to call. CDR3 length: 15 residues. Germline V CDR1 and CDR2: SGDLS, YYNGEE. V lost 0 bases and J 0 bases, leaving 9 bases between the germline ends. The CDR3, as DNA: TGTGCCAGCAGCGTAGATCCGACATACCAAGAGACCCAGTACTTC. It codes for CASSVDPTYQETQYF.

CDR3 protein: CASTLFTVSYEQYF. CDR3 in DNA: TGTGCCAGCACCCTTTTTACAGTTTCCTACGAGCAGTACTTC. The J gene is TRBJ2-7, the V gene TRBV2; D gene uncertain. CDR1 is SNHLY, CDR2 FYNNEI, per germline. There are 14 residues in the CDR3. V was shortened by 7 bases and J by 1 base, with 14 bases between the two germline ends.

The chain is built from TRBV10-3 and TRBJ2-5, with D tentatively TRBD1 or TRBD2 (5 bases each). The end of the DNA fits TRBJ2-7 better, so the J call may be wrong. The CDR3 has 15 amino acids. Germline lookup yields CDR1 ENHRY and CDR2 SYGVKD. The CDR3 loop is CAISESGTDTYEQYF. The CDR3 coding sequence is TGTGCCATCAGTGAGTCGGGGACCGATACCTACGAGCAGTACTTC.

This rearrangement joins TRBV29-1 to TRBJ2-1; maybe TRBD2 (6 bases). Trimming removed 6 bases from V and 5 bases from J, with 20 bases in between. Per germline, CDR1 SQVTM and CDR2 ANQGSEA. The CDR3 consists of 15 residues. CDR3 coding DNA: TGCAGCGTACCCAGAGGGTGGAGGGAGGACAATGAGCAGTTCTTC. Residues: CSVPRGWREDNEQFF.

This sequence joins TRBV30 and TRBJ1-4; D gene ambiguous. Looked up from germline, CDR1 is GTSNPN and CDR2 is SVGIG (reference sequence). V lost 1 base to trimming and J lost 8 bases, with 5 bases between them. CDR3 length equals 11 residues. The CDR3 region has the DNA TGTGCCTGGAGTGGGAGGGAAAAACTGTTTTTT. This codes for CAWSGREKLFF.

V is TRBV11-2 and J is TRBJ2-1; no clear D. CDR3 length equals 11 residues. The germline V and J ends were trimmed by 3 bases and 7 bases, with 4 bases remaining between them. Germline CDR1 reads SGHAT; CDR2 reads FQNNGV. As DNA, the CDR3 is TGTGCCAGCAGCTTCTTTAATGAGCAGTTCTTC. As protein: CASSFFNEQFF.

The chain joins TRBV11-3 to TRBJ1-4; D perhaps matches TRBD1 (6 bases). Germline CDR1 and CDR2: SGHNT and YENEEA. V shed 3 bases and J shed 2 bases, with 10 bases lying between them. The CDR3 spans 15 residues. The CDR3 DNA follows: TGTGCCAGCAGCTTGGGGGCCGGGACTAATGAAAAACTGTTTTTT. As protein: CASSLGAGTNEKLFF.

The chain joins TRBV10-3 to TRBJ2-5; the match to TRBD2 covers 11 bases. The length of the CDR3 is 15 residues. Trimming at V came to 0 bases and at J to 4 bases, leaving 1 base not matched to a gene. CDR1 is ENHRY, CDR2 SYGVKD, per germline. CDR3 DNA: TGTGCCATCAGTGAGTCGCTAGCGGGAGGAGAGACCCAGTACTTC. Its translation: CAISESLAGGETQYF.

In its sample, this clone was seen once. The chain carries TRBV7-9 and TRBJ2-3; 9 nucleotides align to TRBD1. V shed 5 bases, J shed 1 base, and the junction held 10 bases outside the gene matches. The CDR3 runs 17 residues. Germline CDR1 is SEHNR and CDR2 is FQNEAQ (reference sequence). CDR3 amino acids: CASSPHPRTGGTDTQYF. The CDR3 bases are TGTGCCAGCAGCCCGCACCCAAGGACAGGGGGCACAGATACGCAGTATTTT.

V and J are TRBV6-1 and TRBJ2-7, with 7 bases that match TRBD1. V was clipped by 1 base and J by 1 base; unmatched bases: 4. Germline lookup yields CDR1 MNHNS and CDR2 SASEGT. CDR3 length: 15 residues. DNA of the CDR3: TGTGCCAGCAGTGAAGGGGGACAGAAGTCCTACGAGCAGTACTTC. As protein: CASSEGGQKSYEQYF.

This clone was detected only a few times. This rearrangement joins TRBV19 to TRBJ1-5; D ambiguous. The CDR3 covers 14 residues. Germline values: CDR1 LNHDA, CDR2 SQIVND (reference sequence). Trimming pared 5 bases from V and 5 bases from J, leaving 13 bases between. The CDR3 here is CASSGLVMDQPQHF. The CDR3 DNA sequence: TGTGCCAGTAGTGGCCTCGTGATGGATCAGCCCCAGCATTTT.

This chain joins TRBV6-5 and TRBJ2-7; tentative D call: TRBD1 (6 bases). V was pared by 6 bases and J by 2 bases, with 14 bases between. CDR3 length: 14 residues. From germline, CDR1 is MNHEY and CDR2 SVGAGI. Here the CDR3 reads CASRRGRTAYEQYF. Here the CDR3 DNA reads TGTGCCAGCAGGAGGGGCCGGACAGCCTACGAGCAGTACTTC.

The rearrangement uses TRBV5-1 and TRBJ2-6, with no clear D. The CDR3 is 14 amino acids. The V gene's germline CDR1 is SGHRS and CDR2 YFSETQ. The V and J ends lost 0 bases and 1 base respectively, with 2 bases between them. In DNA form, the CDR3 reads TGCGCCAGCAGCTTGGGTTCTGGGGCCAACGTCCTGACTTTC. It yields the protein CASSLGSGANVLTF.

The rearrangement joins TRBV18 to TRBJ2-5; D is uncertain. This CDR3 has 13 residues. Per the germline V gene, CDR1 is KGHSH and CDR2 is LQKENI. The germline V and J ends were trimmed by 6 bases and 2 bases, with 10 bases remaining between them. CDR3 DNA: TGTGCCAGCTCGCCAGGTCTGCAAGAGACCCAGTACTTC. Encoded protein: CASSPGLQETQYF.

The rearrangement uses TRBV19 and TRBJ1-5; D gene uncertain. Trimming took 2 bases from V and 6 from J, leaving 14 bases between them. CDR1 and CDR2 (germline): LNHDA, SQIVND (reference sequence). The CDR3 contains 15 residues. CDR3 sequence (DNA): TGTGCCAGTAGTATAAGGTCCCAGTCGGCTCAGCCCCAGCATTTT. This gives the protein CASSIRSQSAQPQHF. Full variable domain (remainder filled in from reference TRBV19 and TRBJ1-5): DGGITQSPKYLFRKEGQNVTLSCEQNLNHDAMYWYRQDPGQGLRLIYYSQIVNDFQKGDIAEGYSVSREKKESFPLTVTSAQKNPTAFYLCASSIRSQSAQPQHFGDGTRLSIL.

A word on this clone: A junction boundary mismatches the germline segment, possibly from a read error. This chain uses TRBV7-9 with TRBJ1-1; no firm D call. The CDR3 is made up of 13 amino acids. Germline V gives CDR1 SEHNR, CDR2 FQNEAQ (reference sequence). The chain's CDR3 is CAGSLQENTEAFF. The CDR3 coding sequence is TGTGCCGGCAGCCTGCAGGAGAACACTGAAGCTTTCTTT.

The genes are TRBV29-1 and TRBJ2-3, with 9 bases fitting TRBD2. The CDR3 spans 15 residues. Germline trimming cut 6 bases from V and 4 bases from J; bases unmatched to any gene: 11. Germline CDR1 SQVTM, CDR2 ANQGSEA. DNA for the CDR3: TGCAGCGTGGTTGTGAATAGCGGGAGATCAGATACGCAGTATTTT. Translated, it gives CSVVVNSGRSDTQYF.

The chain couples TRBV6-5 to TRBJ2-5, with 7 bases that match TRBD2. The V gene's germline CDR1 is MNHEY and CDR2 SVGAGI. The trim removed 4 bases at V and 9 bases at J, leaving 17 bases unmatched. This CDR3 comprises 16 residues. Here the CDR3 reads CASSLAGTVTSSAQYF. DNA for the CDR3: TGTGCCAGCAGTTTAGCGGGTACCGTAACTTCTAGTGCCCAGTACTTC.

The chain employs TRBV28 and TRBJ1-1; D gene unclear. Trimming cost V 0 bases and J 3 bases, with 8 bases left between them. The CDR3 covers 14 residues. Germline values: CDR1 MDHEN, CDR2 SYDVKM. CDR3 in amino acids: CASSLWGWYTEAFF. The CDR3 nucleotides read TGTGCCAGCAGTTTATGGGGTTGGTACACTGAAGCTTTCTTT.

The gene calls are TRBV7-6 and TRBJ2-7, with 8 positions matching TRBD2. Germline V gene lookup returns CDR1 SGHVS and CDR2 FNYEAQ. The trim removed 0 bases at V and 2 bases at J, leaving 9 bases unmatched. The CDR3 spans 17 residues. The DNA of the CDR3 is TGTGCCAGCAGCTTAGCTCCCTCCACTAGCGGACCCTACGAGCAGTACTTC. Translating it yields CASSLAPSTSGPYEQYF.

The chain uses TRBV4-1 and TRBJ2-2; weak D call: TRBD1 (6 bases). Germline CDR1 reads MGHRA; CDR2 reads YSYEKL. This CDR3 region has 14 residues. V lost 3 bases and J 6 bases, leaving 11 bases between the germline ends. CDR3 amino acids: CASSHFTGSGELFF. CDR3 sequence (DNA): TGCGCCAGCAGCCACTTCACAGGGTCCGGGGAGCTGTTTTTT.

Of note for this clone: Mismatch with germline at one junction end may stem from a read error. The V gene is TRBV6-5, the J gene TRBJ1-4, with unresolved D. Germline CDR1 is MNHEY and CDR2 is SVGAGI. The CDR3 totals 15 residues. The CDR3 loop reads CASGYSPGFPEKLFF. The DNA of the CDR3 is TGTGCCAGCGGTTACTCACCTGGGTTTCCTGAAAAACTGTTTTTT.

The chain combines TRBV5-1 with TRBJ2-2, with TRBD2 matching over 12 bases. The CDR3 covers 17 residues. Trimming at V came to 2 bases and at J to 5 bases, leaving 7 bases not matched to a gene. Germline-derived CDR1 and CDR2 are SGHRS and YFSETQ. The CDR3, as DNA: TGCGCCAGCAGCTTACCCCTACTAGCGGGAGGTACCGGGGAGCTGTTTTTT. This translates into CASSLPLLAGGTGELFF. The full variable domain, in which reference TRBV5-1 and TRBJ2-2 provide the parts outside the CDR3, is KAGVTQTPRYLIKTRGQQVTLSCSPISGHRSVSWYQQTPGQGLQFLFEYFSETQRNKGNFPGRFSGRQFSNSRSEMNVSTLELGDSALYLCASSLPLLAGGTGELFFGEGSRLTVL.

Only a few counts were recorded for this clone. The chain is built from TRBV29-1 and TRBJ1-2; 8 positions match TRBD1. The junction had 3 bases not matched to a gene; V was cut back by 1 base and J by 8 bases. CDR3 length: 12 residues. Germline CDR1 and CDR2: SQVTM and ANQGSEA. This CDR3 is CSVEGQGAGYTF. The DNA of the CDR3 is TGCAGCGTTGAAGGGCAGGGGGCCGGCTACACCTTC.

V is TRBV7-2 and J is TRBJ2-1; the D gene could be TRBD1 or TRBD2 (6 bases each). The CDR3 consists of 13 residues. Germline V gene sequence: CDR1 SGHTA, CDR2 FQGNSA. Trimming pared 5 bases from V and 10 bases from J, leaving 15 bases between. CDR3 nucleotides: TGTGCCAGCAGCCGAGGGGGGAGCCAAGAGCAGTTCTTC. Translation gives CASSRGGSQEQFF.

The gene calls are TRBV29-1 and TRBJ1-1; tentative D call: TRBD1 (6 bases). Trimming took 6 bases from V and 4 from J, leaving 12 bases between them. The CDR3 is 12 amino acids. Looked up from germline, CDR1 is SQVTM and CDR2 is ANQGSEA. The CDR3 nucleotides read TGCAGCGTGGACAGTGCGGGCACTGAAGCTTTCTTT. It encodes CSVDSAGTEAFF.

This rearrangement joins TRBV6-1 to TRBJ1-5, with D perhaps matching TRBD1 (5 bases). The CDR3 sequence is 13 residues long. The germline CDR1 and CDR2 sequences are MNHNS and SASEGT. Trimming removed 8 bases at V and 2 bases at J, with 10 bases between. The CDR3 region is CASRAGGNQPQHF. In DNA form, the CDR3 reads TGTGCCAGCCGCGCGGGGGGCAATCAGCCCCAGCATTTT.

V and J are TRBV6-1 and TRBJ2-5; D not resolved. The germline V gene encodes CDR1 MNHNS and CDR2 SASEGT. This CDR3 has 14 amino acids. V was pared by 10 bases and J by 4 bases, with 19 bases between. CDR3: CATSTPPSLETQYF. The CDR3 DNA is TGTGCCACTTCGACCCCTCCGTCTTTAGAGACCCAGTACTTC.

This chain's CDR3 is CASIPGGSYSNQPQHF. The DNA for the CDR3 is TGTGCCAGCATTCCTGGGGGCAGCTATAGCAATCAGCCCCAGCATTTT. This chain connects TRBV28 to TRBJ1-5; D may be TRBD1 (6 bases). V was clipped by 7 bases and J by 0 bases, with 16 bases between them. The CDR3 sequence is 16 residues long. The V gene's germline CDR1 is MDHEN and CDR2 SYDVKM.

In DNA, the CDR3 is TGCGCCAGCAGCTCGGGACAGGGATACGAGCAGTACTTC. It encodes CASSSGQGYEQYF. The gene calls are TRBV5-1 and TRBJ2-7; 9 bases fit TRBD1. Unmatched junction bases numbered 2, after V lost 3 bases and J lost 4 bases. This CDR3 is 13 amino acids long. Germline V CDR1 and CDR2: SGHRS, YFSETQ.